The source of this T cell receptor (beta chain) is a study of cytomegalovirus exposure and HLA in healthy donors. The PCR had 60 Vbeta and 13 Jbeta primers. Only in-frame clones appear in the TCRdb table, and some are missing; sequencing was by immunoSEQ multiplex PCR. The sample has some 95,000 clones; 60% to 75% are singletons. In nominal health when sampled, donors likely had unrecorded immune exposures nonetheless. Trimming took 3 bases from V and 4 from J; bases not matched to a gene: 13. CDR1 and CDR2 (germline): LGHNA, YNFKEQ. The CDR3 is 17 residues long. The specimen was PBMCs. The TCR comes from a female donor in good health and CMV-seronegative. The chain links TRBV4-2 to TRBJ1-2; TRBD1 aligns across 8 bases. The CDR3 loop reads CASSQTPNRGDSYGYTF. CDR3 nucleotide sequence: TGTGCCAGCAGCCAGACCCCTAACAGGGGGGATAGCTATGGCTACACCTTC.